These 7 T cell receptor beta chains originate from one sample sequenced in a study of T cell repertoires in cytomegalovirus infection (dated by TCRdb to about 2019). Instrument used: Illumina HiSeq 1500. The public sequencing data were trimmed at Q25 with fastp and processed into clonotypes with MiXCR by TCRdb, which kept only in-frame beta chains. Under each unique CDR3 protein, matching rows form one entry showing the most common genes and DNA. Present in this sample are more than 350,000 distinct CDR3 sequences, approximately 33% of which were seen just once. The top ten clones comprise roughly 13% of the sample. Sequencing was performed on PBMCs. The source is a human donor in good health (CMV status not recorded). Some clones in this sample may be carry-over from other donors' samples.

This clonotype has ten or more counts. V and J are TRBV4-1 and TRBJ1-1; tentative D call: TRBD1 (6 bases). Trimming pared 3 bases from V and 7 bases from J, leaving 12 bases between. CDR3 length: 13 residues. The germline CDR1 and CDR2 sequences are MGHRA and YSYEKL. The CDR3 DNA is TGCGCCAGCAGCCATACCGGACAGATTGAAGCTTTCTTT. It encodes CASSHTGQIEAFF.

Notes on this clonotype: It may be a read error: a sequence one base away is much more abundant. The V and J genes are TRBV7-2 and TRBJ1-4; 8 bases map to TRBD1. The CDR3 consists of 16 residues. Looked up from germline, CDR1 is SGHTA and CDR2 is FQGNSA. For the CDR3, the DNA is TGTGCCAGCAGGAGACAGGGGAGGGCGACTAATGAAAAAATGTTTTTT. Protein product: CASRRQGRATNEKMFF.

This clonotype was counted only a few times. This rearrangement joins TRBV6-6 to TRBJ1-1; D remains ambiguous. The V gene lost 6 bases and the J gene lost 3 bases, with 14 bases spanning the gap. The CDR3 has 14 amino acids. Per germline, CDR1 MNHNY and CDR2 SVGAGI (reference sequence). As DNA, the CDR3 is TGTGCCAGCAGCCGCCCGGATCCTTACACTGAAGCTTTCTTT. The encoded protein is CASSRPDPYTEAFF.

V and J are TRBV20-1 and TRBJ1-1; no reliable D call. CDR1 and CDR2 (germline): DFQATT, SNEGSKA (reference sequence). The germline V and J ends were trimmed by 3 bases and 4 bases, with 15 bases remaining between them. The CDR3 contains 14 residues. CDR3 region: CSASVALGSTEAFF. For the CDR3, the DNA is TGCAGTGCTAGCGTCGCCTTAGGGAGCACTGAAGCTTTCTTT.

V usage is TRBV12-3 or TRBV12-4 and J usage is TRBJ2-1; 8 nucleotides align to TRBD2. Trimming at V came to 7 bases and at J to 5 bases, leaving 10 bases not matched to a gene. The CDR3 consists of 15 residues. The DNA for the CDR3 is TGTGCCAGCAATCCGGGGGGGGGCCCAAACAATGAGCAGTTCTTC. Encoded protein: CASNPGGGPNNEQFF.

This chain uses TRBV7-2 with TRBJ2-1; D not certain. V was pared by 1 base and J by 7 bases, with 8 bases between. This CDR3 has 13 amino acids. Germline V gives CDR1 SGHTA, CDR2 FQGNSA. In DNA form, the CDR3 reads TGTGCCAGCAGCTTAGTTGGGGAAAATGAGCAGTTCTTC. It specifies CASSLVGENEQFF.

J is TRBJ2-7 and V is TRBV12-3 or TRBV12-4; tentative D call: TRBD1 (7 bases). Trimming removed 3 bases at V and 4 bases at J, with 10 bases between. The CDR3 sequence is 13 residues long. CDR3 sequence reads: CASSFGGQYEQYF. In DNA form, the CDR3 reads TGTGCCAGCAGTTTCGGGGGACAGTACGAGCAGTACTTC.